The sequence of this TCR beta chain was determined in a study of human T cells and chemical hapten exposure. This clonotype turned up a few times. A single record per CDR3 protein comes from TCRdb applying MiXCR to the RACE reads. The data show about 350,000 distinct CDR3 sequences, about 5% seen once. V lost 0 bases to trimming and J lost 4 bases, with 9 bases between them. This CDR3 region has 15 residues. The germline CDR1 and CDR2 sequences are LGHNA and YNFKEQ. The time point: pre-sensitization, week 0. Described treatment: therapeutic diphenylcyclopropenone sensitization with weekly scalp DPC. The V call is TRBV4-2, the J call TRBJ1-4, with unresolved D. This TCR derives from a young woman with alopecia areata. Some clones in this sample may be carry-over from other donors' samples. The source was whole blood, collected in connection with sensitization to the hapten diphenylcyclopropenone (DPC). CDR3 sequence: CASSQDGQLNEKLFF. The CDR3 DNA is TGTGCCAGCAGCCAAGACGGGCAGCTTAATGAAAAACTGTTTTTT.